These T cell receptor beta chains were read from a single sample in a study of blood T cells in healthy people across ages. TCRdb reprocessed the 5' RACE reads via MiXCR and lists one record per CDR3 protein. The repertoire holds some 850,000 distinct CDR3 sequences, approximately 24% seen once, with around 2.9% in the top ten. The same sample was also used in a study of T cells of mothers and their children.

The sequenced sample was blood. The source of these receptors is a boy younger than 18 in good health. The CDR3 runs from the conserved cysteine through the conserved F or W. A D gene is named only where the DNA matches it firmly. Some rows mark clone size as missing; the rest say once, few, many or name a class of expanded clone.

cdr3_length: 15
d_call: -
v_call: TRBV7-9
j_call: TRBJ1-4
clone_size: -
cdr3_nt: TGTGCCAGCAGACCCTCGGGGGGACGCGGTGAAAAACTGTTTTTT
cdr3_aa: CASRPSGGRGEKLFF

cdr3_length: 17
d_call: -
v_call: TRBV14
j_call: TRBJ1-2
clone_size: few
cdr3_nt: TGTGCCAGCAGCCAAGAGGGTAACATGGCGGGGATTTATGGCTACACCTTC
cdr3_aa: CASSQEGNMAGIYGYTF

cdr3_length: 14
d_call: -
v_call: TRBV6-5
j_call: TRBJ1-2
clone_size: -
cdr3_nt: TGTGCCAGCAGTTACAACGTGGGTCGGTATGGCTACACCTTC
cdr3_aa: CASSYNVGRYGYTF

cdr3_length: 17
d_call: TRBD1
v_call: TRBV27
j_call: TRBJ1-1
clone_size: once
cdr3_nt: TGTGCCAGCAGTCTTACCCCCCGACAGGGTTTAAGGACTGAAGCTTTCTTT
cdr3_aa: CASSLTPRQGLRTEAFF

cdr3_length: 16
d_call: TRBD1
v_call: TRBV5-1
j_call: TRBJ2-1
clone_size: few
cdr3_nt: TGCGCCAGCAGCTTCCCCGGGACAGGGGTTAGAAATGAGCAGTTCTTC
cdr3_aa: CASSFPGTGVRNEQFF

cdr3_length: 13
d_call: -
v_call: TRBV7-3
j_call: TRBJ2-3
clone_size: once
cdr3_nt: TGTGCCAGCAGCTACACCTACACAGATACGCAGTATTTT
cdr3_aa: CASSYTYTDTQYF

cdr3_length: 16
d_call: -
v_call: TRBV4-1
j_call: TRBJ2-6
clone_size: -
cdr3_nt: TGCGCCAGCAGCCCCCAGGGCACGTCTGGGGCCAACGTCCTGACTTTC
cdr3_aa: CASSPQGTSGANVLTF

cdr3_length: 15
d_call: -
v_call: TRBV10-3
j_call: TRBJ2-2
clone_size: -
cdr3_nt: TGTGCCATCATGTCATCCAGGGCTAACACCGGGGAGCTGTTTTTT
cdr3_aa: CAIMSSRANTGELFF

cdr3_length: 11
d_call: -
v_call: TRBV5-6
j_call: TRBJ1-2
clone_size: few
cdr3_nt: TGTGCCAGCGGAGGTTTAAATGGCTACACCTTC
cdr3_aa: CASGGLNGYTF

cdr3_length: 13
d_call: -
v_call: TRBV20-1
j_call: TRBJ2-7
clone_size: -
cdr3_nt: TGCAGTGCTAGAGGACAGCAGTCCTACGAGCAGTACTTC
cdr3_aa: CSARGQQSYEQYF

cdr3_length: 14
d_call: -
v_call: TRBV11-2
j_call: TRBJ1-2
clone_size: -
cdr3_nt: TGTGCCAGCAGCTTAACTATCCAGAACTATGGCTACACCTTC
cdr3_aa: CASSLTIQNYGYTF

cdr3_length: 14
d_call: TRBD1
v_call: TRBV5-1
j_call: TRBJ1-6
clone_size: -
cdr3_nt: TGCGCCAGCAGCTCGACAGGGACCAATTCACCCCTCCACTTT
cdr3_aa: CASSSTGTNSPLHF

cdr3_length: 13
d_call: -
v_call: TRBV18
j_call: TRBJ1-1
clone_size: few
cdr3_nt: TGTGCCAGCTCACCACCGGGGACACGCGAAGCTTTCTTT
cdr3_aa: CASSPPGTREAFF

cdr3_length: 14
d_call: -
v_call: TRBV4-1
j_call: TRBJ1-4
clone_size: few
cdr3_nt: TGCGCCAGCAGCCAAGGTGACGGGAGGGAAAAACTGTTTTTT
cdr3_aa: CASSQGDGREKLFF

cdr3_length: 15
d_call: TRBD1
v_call: TRBV5-1
j_call: TRBJ1-4
clone_size: -
cdr3_nt: TGCGCCAGCAGCTCTGGACAGGACCCTAATGAAAAACTGTTTTTT
cdr3_aa: CASSSGQDPNEKLFF

cdr3_length: 15
d_call: -
v_call: TRBV11-2
j_call: TRBJ2-7
clone_size: -
cdr3_nt: TGTGCCAGCAGCTTAGAACGGGCACCCTCCTACGAGCAGTACTTC
cdr3_aa: CASSLERAPSYEQYF

cdr3_length: 11
d_call: -
v_call: TRBV28
j_call: TRBJ1-6
clone_size: -
cdr3_nt: TGTGCCAGCAGTTTAGACGAGGCCCTCCACTTT
cdr3_aa: CASSLDEALHF

cdr3_length: 15
d_call: -
v_call: TRBV7-9
j_call: TRBJ2-5
clone_size: -
cdr3_nt: TGTGCCAGCAGCTTCCCCCGGGAAGGCCGGGAGACCCAGTACTTC
cdr3_aa: CASSFPREGRETQYF

cdr3_length: 15
d_call: -
v_call: TRBV6-1
j_call: TRBJ1-3
clone_size: -
cdr3_nt: TGTGCCAGCAGCTTCCAGGGGCACTCTGGAAACACCATATATTTT
cdr3_aa: CASSFQGHSGNTIYF

cdr3_length: 14
d_call: TRBD1
v_call: TRBV7-2
j_call: TRBJ1-5
clone_size: -
cdr3_nt: TGTGCCAGCAGCTTAGTGCCAGGGGGACAGCCCCAGCATTTT
cdr3_aa: CASSLVPGGQPQHF

cdr3_length: 15
d_call: -
v_call: TRBV5-1
j_call: TRBJ1-2
clone_size: few
cdr3_nt: TGCGCCAGCAGCTTGGGACAAGATAATAGCTATGGCTACACCTTC
cdr3_aa: CASSLGQDNSYGYTF

cdr3_length: 14
d_call: -
v_call: TRBV9
j_call: TRBJ2-1
clone_size: -
cdr3_nt: TGTGCCAGCAGCGCAGAGACCAGGGGATGGGAGCAGTTCTTC
cdr3_aa: CASSAETRGWEQFF

cdr3_length: 11
d_call: TRBD1
v_call: TRBV20-1
j_call: TRBJ1-2
clone_size: -
cdr3_nt: TGCAGTGCGGGCAGGGGGGATGGCTACACCTTC
cdr3_aa: CSAGRGDGYTF

cdr3_length: 16
d_call: -
v_call: TRBV16
j_call: TRBJ2-1
clone_size: -
cdr3_nt: TGTGCCAGCAGCCAATCGATTGGGGTATGGGGAGGAGAGCAGTTCTTC
cdr3_aa: CASSQSIGVWGGEQFF

cdr3_length: 15
d_call: -
v_call: TRBV28
j_call: TRBJ2-4
clone_size: few
cdr3_nt: TGTGCCAGCAGTTTTGCACAGGACTTCGTACACATTCAGTACTTC
cdr3_aa: CASSFAQDFVHIQYF